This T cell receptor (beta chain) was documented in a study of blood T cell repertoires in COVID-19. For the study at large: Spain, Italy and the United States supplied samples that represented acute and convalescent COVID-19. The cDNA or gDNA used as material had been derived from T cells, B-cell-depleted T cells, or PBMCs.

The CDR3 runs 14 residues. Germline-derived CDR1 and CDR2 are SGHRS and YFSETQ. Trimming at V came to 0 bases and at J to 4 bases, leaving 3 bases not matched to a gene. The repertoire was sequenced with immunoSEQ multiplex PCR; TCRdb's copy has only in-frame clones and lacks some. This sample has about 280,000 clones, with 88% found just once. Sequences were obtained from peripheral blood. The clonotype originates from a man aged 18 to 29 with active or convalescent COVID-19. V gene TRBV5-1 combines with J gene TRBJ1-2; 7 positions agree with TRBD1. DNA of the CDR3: TGCGCCAGCAGCTTGGGAGGACAGGTCTATGGCTACACCTTC. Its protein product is CASSLGGQVYGYTF.